The 8 T cell receptor beta chains in this list originate from one sample, sequenced in a study of cytomegalovirus exposure and HLA in healthy donors. The PCR made use of 60 Vbeta and 13 Jbeta primers. Some clones are missing from TCRdb's copy, which holds only in-frame ones; the method was immunoSEQ multiplex PCR. Among under 250,000 clones, over 75% were seen once, and the ten largest hold 10% to 13%. Sequenced material: PBMCs. These receptors were taken from a woman in her forties or fifties in good health and CMV-seropositive.

There are a few counts of this clone. The CDR3 bases are TGTGCCAGCAGCCACATACAGGGGGATTCGGGAAACACCATATATTTT. Its protein is CASSHIQGDSGNTIYF. This chain uses TRBV4-2 with TRBJ1-3; 8 nucleotides match TRBD1. The ends lost 3 bases at V and 4 bases at J; junction bases unmatched: 8. The CDR3 has 16 amino acids. From germline, CDR1 is LGHNA and CDR2 YNFKEQ.

CDR3 in amino acids: CSVEGNTEAFF. CDR3 bases: TGCAGCGTTGAGGGCAACACTGAAGCTTTCTTT. The genes are TRBV29-1 and TRBJ1-1; D is undetermined. This CDR3 spans 11 amino acids. The V end was cut by 3 bases, the J end by 2 bases, with 4 bases between. CDR1 is SQVTM, CDR2 ANQGSEA, per germline.

The V gene is TRBV5-4, the J gene TRBJ1-2; a possible D gene is TRBD1 (6 bases). The CDR3 totals 14 residues. Germline CDR1 reads SGHNT; CDR2 reads YYREEE (reference sequence). V lost 4 bases to trimming and J lost 6 bases, with 16 bases between them. CDR3 nucleotides: TGTGCCAGCAGCGGGAAACAGGGTAGGGATGGCTACACCTTC. This codes for CASSGKQGRDGYTF.

The chain combines TRBV15 with TRBJ1-5; D not resolved. The length of the CDR3 is 14 residues. Deletions cut 0 bases from V and 4 bases from J, with 7 bases between. Germline CDR1 reads LNHNV; CDR2 reads YYDKDF (reference sequence). The CDR3 protein is CATSRDRVNQPQHF. CDR3 nucleotides: TGTGCCACCAGCAGAGATCGGGTGAATCAGCCCCAGCATTTT.

J is TRBJ2-7 and V is TRBV5-4; 9 bases are a match to TRBD1. The CDR3 is 17 amino acids. CDR1 and CDR2 (germline): SGHNT, YYREEE (reference sequence). The J segment lost 5 bases and the V segment lost 3 bases, leaving 15 bases of the junction unmatched. CDR3 nucleotide sequence: TGTGCCAGCAGCTCCATGACCGACAGGGGGGCCATTGACGAGCAGTACTTC. Translating it yields CASSSMTDRGAIDEQYF.

This clone was found once. CDR3 bases: TGTGCCAGCAGGCCCACGGGACACCTAAACTATGGCTACACCTTC. This sequence encodes CASRPTGHLNYGYTF. V is TRBV6-4 and J is TRBJ1-2; TRBD1 might be the D (6 bases). CDR1 is MRHNA and CDR2 is SNTAGT in the germline V gene. V lost 6 bases to trimming and J lost 2 bases, with 16 bases between them. This CDR3 is built from 15 residues.

V is TRBV7-2 and J is TRBJ1-5; the D gene is possibly TRBD1 (6 bases). Trimming left V 5 bases short and J 7 bases short, with 21 bases between. The length of the CDR3 is 16 residues. The germline CDR1 and CDR2 sequences are SGHTA and FQGNSA. The CDR3 region has the DNA TGTGCCAGCAGCCCCACCCCAGGGGCGCGAGACCAGCCCCAGCATTTT. Encoded protein: CASSPTPGARDQPQHF.

The V and J genes are TRBV5-1 and TRBJ1-4; possible D gene TRBD1, 6 bases. Trimming shortened V by 5 bases and J by 6 bases, and 11 bases separated the two germline ends. The CDR3 contains 13 residues. Germline lookup yields CDR1 SGHRS and CDR2 YFSETQ. CDR3 residues: CASSGTSDEKLFF. DNA of the CDR3: TGCGCCAGCAGTGGGACAAGTGATGAAAAACTGTTTTTT.